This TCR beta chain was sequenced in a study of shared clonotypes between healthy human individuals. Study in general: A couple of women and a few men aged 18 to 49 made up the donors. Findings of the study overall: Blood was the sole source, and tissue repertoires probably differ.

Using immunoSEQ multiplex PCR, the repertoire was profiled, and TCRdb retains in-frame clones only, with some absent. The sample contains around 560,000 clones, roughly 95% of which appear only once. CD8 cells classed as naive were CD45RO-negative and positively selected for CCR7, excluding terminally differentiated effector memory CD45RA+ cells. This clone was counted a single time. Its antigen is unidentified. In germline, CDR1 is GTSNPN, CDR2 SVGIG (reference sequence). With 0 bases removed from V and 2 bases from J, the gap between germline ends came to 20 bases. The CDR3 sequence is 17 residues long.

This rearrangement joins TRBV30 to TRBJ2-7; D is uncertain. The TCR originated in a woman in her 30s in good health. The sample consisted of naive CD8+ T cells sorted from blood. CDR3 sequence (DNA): TGTGCCTGGAGTGTTGGTAAAGGGTGGAGCTCTGCCTACGAGCAGTACTTC. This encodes CAWSVGKGWSSAYEQYF. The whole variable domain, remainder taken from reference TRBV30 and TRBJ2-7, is SQTIHQWPATLVQPVGSPLSLECTVEGTSNPNLYWYRQAAGRGLQLLFYSVGIGQISSEVPQNLSASRPQDRQFILSSKKLLLSDSGFYLCAWSVGKGWSSAYEQYFGPGTRLTVT.